Each of the 32 T cell receptor beta chains below was sequenced from the same sample in a study of spatial heterogeneity in lung cancer. Time point indicated: sample taken at primary tumor resection. Each CDR3 protein is one row after TCRdb ran MiXCR on the 5' RACE reads. Of about 21,000 distinct CDR3 sequences in the sample, approximately 4.6% were seen once. Sequencing was performed on PBMCs, taken at surgery. Receptor source: a male donor with early-stage non-small cell lung cancer.

At least ten counts were recorded for this clonotype. The V gene is TRBV5-6, the J gene TRBJ1-2; TRBD1 matches at 8 bases. The germline gives CDR1 SGHDT, CDR2 YYEEEE. V was clipped by 1 base and J by 7 bases; unmatched bases: 3. The CDR3 loop spans 13 amino acids. The CDR3, as DNA: TGTGCCAGCAGCTTGTCAGGGGGCTTTGGCTACACCTTC. Encoded protein: CASSLSGGFGYTF.

This clonotype was detected many times. V is TRBV21-1 and J is TRBJ2-3. TRBV21-1 is reported as a pseudogene. This CDR3 region has 10 residues. The CDR3 region has the DNA TGTGCCAGCAGCACAGATACGCAGTATTTT. Protein sequence: CASSTDTQYF.

This clonotype was recorded a few times. The gene calls are TRBV15 and TRBJ1-3, with D unclear. The CDR3 has 19 amino acids. Trimming shortened V by 0 bases and J by 2 bases, and 20 bases separated the two germline ends. The germline V gene has CDR1 LNHNV and CDR2 YYDKDF (reference sequence). The CDR3 DNA is TGTGCCACCAGCAGAGATTCCCGGACGGAGCTTTCGCCTGGAAACACCATATATTTT. Amino acids: CATSRDSRTELSPGNTIYF. Complete variable domain (other parts from reference TRBV15 and TRBJ1-3): DAMVIQNPRYQVTQFGKPVTLSCSQTLNHNVMYWYQQKSSQAPKLLFHYYDKDFNNEADTPDNFQSRRPNTSFCFLDIRSPGLGDTAMYLCATSRDSRTELSPGNTIYFGEGSWLTVV.

This clonotype was detected a few times. The rearrangement links TRBV28 to TRBJ2-1, with D perhaps TRBD2 (5 bases). CDR1 is MDHEN, CDR2 SYDVKM, per germline. V was trimmed by 3 bases and J by 6 bases, leaving 21 bases between them. The CDR3 has 17 residues. CDR3 DNA: TGTGCCAGCAGTTTCCTGGATATTCGTGGGAGTGCCAATGAGCAGTTCTTC. Protein: CASSFLDIRGSANEQFF.

This clonotype was seen a few times. The chain uses TRBV18 and TRBJ2-7, with D possibly being TRBD2 (5 bases). Deletions cut 0 bases from V and 4 bases from J, with 13 bases between. The CDR3 consists of 15 residues. The germline CDR1 and CDR2 sequences are KGHSH and LQKENI. The DNA of the CDR3 is TGTGCCAGCTCACCACCTACCAAGGGCGGGTACGAGCAGTACTTC. Translating it yields CASSPPTKGGYEQYF.

This clonotype was recorded many times. CDR3 sequence reads: CASSEALPSGVHTQYF. In nucleotides, the CDR3 is TGTGCCAGCAGTGAAGCGCTTCCTAGCGGGGTACATACGCAGTATTTT. J is TRBJ2-3 and V is TRBV2; 9 bases are a match to TRBD2. This CDR3 has 16 residues. The V segment lost 0 bases and the J segment 7 bases; nucleotides outside the gene matches: 8. The germline CDR1 and CDR2 sequences are SNHLY and FYNNEI.

Remarks on this clonotype: This may be a read error, as it is one base from a much larger clone. This is likely a read error, given that the CDR3 carries no conserved phenylalanine or tryptophan at its end. The chain joins TRBV5-5 to TRBJ1-3; TRBD1 agrees at 7 bases. The CDR3 has 12 residues. Trimming cost V 3 bases and J 9 bases; bases outside gene matches: 3. The germline gives CDR1 SGHKS, CDR2 YYEKEE (reference sequence). The CDR3 spells CASSSRQGTIYI. The CDR3 nucleotides read TGTGCCAGCAGCTCCCGACAGGGCACCATATATATT.

The chain carries TRBV12-3 or TRBV12-4 and TRBJ1-2; 9 bases are a match to TRBD1. CDR3 length: 15 residues. The junction had 7 bases not matched to a gene; V was cut back by 6 bases and J by 2 bases. The CDR3 here is CASSLRTGVNYGYTF. The CDR3 nucleotides read TGTGCCAGCAGCCTAAGGACAGGGGTAAACTATGGCTACACCTTC.

In this sample, this clonotype turned up a few times. The chain carries TRBV7-9 and TRBJ2-2, with TRBD2 as a possible D gene (5 bases). Deletions cut 7 bases from V and 6 bases from J, with 18 bases between. The V gene's germline CDR1 is SEHNR and CDR2 FQNEAQ (reference sequence). The CDR3 runs to 15 residues. CDR3 in DNA: TGTGCCAGCACCCGCCGGGCGGGTTACGCCGGGGAGCTGTTTTTT. Protein sequence: CASTRRAGYAGELFF.

This clonotype occurred many times. The rearrangement joins TRBV6-6 to TRBJ2-7, with D perhaps being TRBD1 or TRBD2 (5 bases each). V was pared by 7 bases and J by 0 bases, with 22 bases between. This CDR3 is built from 17 residues. Germline V gene sequence: CDR1 MNHNY, CDR2 SVGAGI (reference sequence). In DNA, the CDR3 is TGTGCCAGCACACCGGCTGGGACGGCGAAAAGCTCCTACGAGCAGTACTTC. It is translated as CASTPAGTAKSSYEQYF.

This clonotype occurred many times. This sequence joins TRBV18 and TRBJ1-1; D may be TRBD1 (6 bases). The V end was cut by 1 base, the J end by 1 base, with 13 bases between. The CDR3 has 16 amino acids. Germline V gives CDR1 KGHSH, CDR2 LQKENI. CDR3 loop: CASSPRGGGQNTEAFF. Written as DNA, the CDR3 is TGTGCCAGCTCACCACGAGGAGGGGGACAGAACACTGAAGCTTTCTTT.

This clonotype was found many times. This CDR3 reads CASSLSQIETEAFF. CDR3 sequence (DNA): TGTGCCAGCAGTTTGTCCCAGATCGAGACTGAAGCTTTCTTT. J is TRBJ1-1 and V is TRBV12-3 or TRBV12-4; the D is unclear. The CDR3 has 14 amino acids. V was clipped by 3 bases and J by 5 bases, with 13 bases between them.

This clonotype appeared many times. This chain uses TRBV29-1 with TRBJ2-7; 11 bases align to TRBD2. The length of the CDR3 is 16 residues. CDR1 SQVTM and CDR2 ANQGSEA come from the germline V gene. J gave up 1 base and V 4 bases, and 9 bases lay outside the gene matches. CDR3 protein: CSVVGVLAGGSYEQYF. The DNA for the CDR3 is TGCAGCGTTGTAGGTGTCCTAGCGGGAGGATCCTACGAGCAGTACTTC.

This clonotype has ten or more counts. This chain joins TRBV9 and TRBJ2-1; the match to TRBD2 covers 11 bases. This CDR3 has 18 amino acids. Germline V gene data show CDR1 as SGDLS and CDR2 as YYNGEE. V gave up 3 bases and J gave up 1 base; unmatched junction bases: 9. The CDR3 coding sequence is TGTGCCAGCAGCGGACCGGGACTAGCGGTTACATCCTACAATGAGCAGTTCTTC. Encoded protein: CASSGPGLAVTSYNEQFF.

In its sample, this clonotype was seen many times. This chain joins TRBV28 and TRBJ1-2, with TRBD1 matching 8 bases. The CDR3 is made up of 15 amino acids. Germline V gene sequence: CDR1 MDHEN, CDR2 SYDVKM. Losses at the gene ends were 6 bases for V and 0 bases for J; bases not matched to a gene: 6. In nucleotides, the CDR3 is TGTGCCAGCAGCCTACAGACAGGGGCTAACTATGGCTACACCTTC. Its translation is CASSLQTGANYGYTF.

The table lists this clonotype with many counts. The chain couples TRBV30 to TRBJ2-7; TRBD1 matches 7 bases. The CDR3 runs 13 residues. V shed 5 bases, J shed 7 bases, and the junction held 11 bases outside the gene matches. Germline CDR1 GTSNPN, CDR2 SVGIG (reference sequence). CDR3 DNA: TGTGCCTGGCTGGACAGGCGCGTAGGGGAGCAGTACTTC. Encoded protein: CAWLDRRVGEQYF.

This clonotype has a count of ten or more. This chain links TRBV5-1 with TRBJ2-5; no firm D call. CDR1 and CDR2 from the germline V gene are SGHRS and YFSETQ. Trimming pared 0 bases from V and 3 bases from J, leaving 3 bases between. CDR3 length: 12 residues. As DNA, the CDR3 is TGCGCCAGCAGCTTGGGAGAAGAGACCCAGTACTTC. Encoded protein: CASSLGEETQYF.

This clonotype appeared many times. The chain joins TRBV9 to TRBJ1-5, with 10 bases matching TRBD1. This CDR3 is 15 amino acids long. The V segment lost 3 bases and the J segment 2 bases; nucleotides outside the gene matches: 2. The germline CDR1 and CDR2 sequences are SGDLS and YYNGEE. In nucleotides, the CDR3 is TGTGCCAGCAGCGAGACAGGGGGCCGCAATCAGCCCCAGCATTTT. Amino acids: CASSETGGRNQPQHF.

Many counts were recorded for this clonotype. J is TRBJ2-1 and V is TRBV4-2, with D uncertain. Trimming pared 1 base from V and 8 bases from J, leaving 12 bases between. There are 14 residues in the CDR3. Germline values: CDR1 LGHNA, CDR2 YNFKEQ. The CDR3 is CASSQAYSGYEQFF. CDR3 nucleotides: TGTGCCAGCAGCCAAGCATATTCTGGATATGAGCAGTTCTTC.

This clonotype is labeled medium-sized. This chain's CDR3 is CASSQPPGVYNEQFF. CDR3 DNA sequence: TGTGCCAGCAGCCAACCCCCCGGGGTCTACAATGAGCAGTTCTTC. The chain uses TRBV28 and TRBJ2-1; D might be TRBD2 (5 bases). With 6 bases removed from V and 3 bases from J, the gap between germline ends came to 15 bases. This CDR3 contains 15 residues. The germline V gene has CDR1 MDHEN and CDR2 SYDVKM.

This clonotype was seen ten or more times. The V call is TRBV6-5, the J call TRBJ1-1; no firm D call. Germline CDR1 and CDR2: MNHEY and SVGAGI. CDR3 size: 15 residues. V was clipped by 0 bases and J by 6 bases, with 14 bases between them. The chain's CDR3 is CASSYSISSYAEAFF. CDR3 DNA sequence: TGTGCCAGCAGTTACTCAATATCTTCATACGCTGAAGCTTTCTTT.

This clonotype came up many times. The chain couples TRBV20-1 to TRBJ2-6; TRBD1 agrees at 8 bases. Germline V gene sequence: CDR1 DFQATT, CDR2 SNEGSKA (reference sequence). With 3 bases clipped from V and 0 bases from J, the junction kept 4 bases outside the gene matches. This CDR3 comprises 16 residues. The CDR3 DNA follows: TGCAGTGCTAGTTTACAGGGGGTCTCTGGGGCCAACGTCCTGACTTTC. It translates to CSASLQGVSGANVLTF.

Ten or more counts support this clonotype. This chain uses TRBV4-1 with TRBJ2-7, with D perhaps given as TRBD1 or TRBD2 (5 bases each). Germline V gene data show CDR1 as MGHRA and CDR2 as YSYEKL. This CDR3 is built from 15 residues. V lost 0 bases to trimming and J lost 2 bases, with 11 bases between them. CDR3 nucleotides: TGCGCCAGCAGCCAAGATCTGGGGGATCCCTACGAGCAGTACTTC. It is translated as CASSQDLGDPYEQYF.

This clonotype turned up a few times. This sequence joins TRBV12-3 or TRBV12-4 and TRBJ2-3, with 7 bases aligning to TRBD2. V shed 6 bases, J shed 3 bases, and the junction held 6 bases outside the gene matches. The CDR3 is 14 residues long. The chain's CDR3 is CASSSGTTTDTQYF. The CDR3 coding sequence is TGTGCCAGCAGCTCCGGGACTACAACAGATACGCAGTATTTT.

This clonotype was counted ten times or more. V usage is TRBV4-2 and J usage is TRBJ1-5; 11 bases line up with TRBD1. Germline loops: CDR1 LGHNA, CDR2 YNFKEQ. The CDR3 is 16 residues long. V lost 4 bases and J lost 3; bases outside the gene matches: 5. The CDR3 bases are TGTGCCAGCAGCCCGGGACAGGGGGTAGACAATCAGCCCCAGCATTTT. Protein: CASSPGQGVDNQPQHF.

This clonotype was observed many times. The chain couples TRBV4-2 to TRBJ1-2; a possible D gene is TRBD1 (5 bases). The V end lost 2 bases, the J end lost 7 bases, and 26 bases lay between the germline ends. CDR3 length: 18 amino acids. CDR1 LGHNA and CDR2 YNFKEQ come from the germline V gene. Here the CDR3 reads CASSQRNWQATKRGGYTF. Here the CDR3 DNA reads TGTGCCAGCAGCCAAAGGAATTGGCAGGCAACTAAGAGGGGTGGCTACACCTTC.

In DNA, the CDR3 is TGTGCCAGTAGTAGAGGACAAGAGACCCAGTACTTC. Translated, it gives CASSRGQETQYF. The gene calls are TRBV19 and TRBJ2-5; D not certain. Per germline, CDR1 LNHDA and CDR2 SQIVND (reference sequence). This CDR3 is 12 amino acids long. The ends were cut back, 4 bases at V and 2 bases at J, with 5 bases in the middle.

This clonotype was observed at least ten times. This rearrangement joins TRBV9 to TRBJ1-6; no firm D call. Germline CDR1 reads SGDLS; CDR2 reads YYNGEE. Trimming removed 1 base at V and 8 bases at J, with 7 bases between. The CDR3 totals 13 residues. CDR3 nucleotides: TGTGCCAGCAGCGTAAGTGGAGATTCACCCCTCCACTTT. Its protein product is CASSVSGDSPLHF.

V and J are TRBV7-9 and TRBJ2-7; possibly TRBD1 for D (6 bases). V was cut by 0 bases and J by 6 bases, with 9 bases left in between. Germline V gives CDR1 SEHNR, CDR2 FQNEAQ (reference sequence). CDR3 size: 13 residues. The CDR3 nucleotides read TGTGCCAGCAGCTTAGCGGGGGCCGGCGAGCAGTACTTC. It is translated as CASSLAGAGEQYF.

This clonotype is categorized as medium-sized. This chain connects TRBV11-2 to TRBJ1-1; D gene ambiguous. Trimming took 5 bases from V and 6 from J, leaving 7 bases between them. Germline assignment: CDR1 SGHAT and CDR2 FQNNGV. The CDR3 runs 11 residues. The CDR3 sequence: CASSHGPEAFF. CDR3 coding DNA: TGTGCCAGCAGCCACGGGCCTGAAGCTTTCTTT. Full variable domain (outside the CDR3, taken from reference TRBV11-2 and TRBJ1-1): EAGVAQSPRYKIIEKRQSVAFWCNPISGHATLYWYQQILGQGPKLLIQFQNNGVVDDSQLPKDRFSAERLKGVDSTLKIQPAKLEDSAVYLCASSHGPEAFFGQGTRLTVV.

This clonotype occurred many times. The J gene is TRBJ2-7, the V gene TRBV20-1; a weak D match, TRBD1 (6 bases). The CDR3 is 14 residues long. Trimming shortened V by 1 base and J by 2 bases, and 12 bases separated the two germline ends. Germline CDR1 is DFQATT and CDR2 is SNEGSKA (reference sequence). CDR3: CSARVPRGPYEQYF. In nucleotides, the CDR3 is TGCAGTGCTAGAGTCCCCAGGGGCCCCTACGAGCAGTACTTC.

This clonotype was seen only a few times. The chain is built from TRBV20-1 and TRBJ2-7; D is perhaps TRBD2 (6 bases). V dropped 4 bases and J dropped 1 base, with 11 bases sitting between them. Germline V CDR1 and CDR2: DFQATT, SNEGSKA (reference sequence). The CDR3 has 13 amino acids. CDR3 sequence reads: CSAIREHSYEQYF. CDR3 coding DNA: TGCAGTGCTATCCGGGAGCATTCCTACGAGCAGTACTTC.